Presented here are 19 T cell receptor beta chains from one specimen sequenced in a study of T-cell memory formation after mild COVID-19. Each CDR3 protein gets one entry after TCRdb re-called the 5' RACE reads with MiXCR. The sample records about 290,000 distinct CDR3 sequences, approximately 15% being singletons. Source material: PBMCs or a T cell subset sorted from them (not recorded which). The receptors here all came from a man aged 18 to 29 who had mild COVID-19 (a few samples of this study predate the infection). Cell type and time point are not known.

The chain uses TRBV18 and TRBJ1-4; D remains ambiguous. The CDR3 consists of 13 residues. Germline CDR1 and CDR2: KGHSH and LQKENI. The V end was cut by 8 bases, the J end by 5 bases, with 12 bases between. CDR3 sequence (DNA): TGTGCCAGCATGGACCGTCGCAATGAAAAACTGTTTTTT. This sequence encodes CASMDRRNEKLFF.

This chain connects TRBV18 to TRBJ1-2; 9 nucleotides match TRBD1. After removal of 0 bases from V and 4 bases from J, the junction contained 0 bases not matched to a gene. The CDR3 length is 14 residues. CDR1 and CDR2 (germline): KGHSH, LQKENI. CDR3 bases: TGTGCCAGCTCACCACCGGACAGGGGCTATGGCTACACCTTC. Encoded protein: CASSPPDRGYGYTF. Supplemented by reference TRBV18 and TRBJ1-2, the full variable domain reads NAGVMQNPRHLVRRRGQEARLRCSPMKGHSHVYWYRQLPEEGLKFMVYLQKENIIDESGMPKERFSAEFPKEGPSILRIQQVVRGDSAAYFCASSPPDRGYGYTFGSGTRLTVV.

This clonotype was recorded a few times. The chain links TRBV20-1 to TRBJ1-5; D is ambiguous. V was clipped by 3 bases and J by 0 bases, with 9 bases between them. Germline V lookup: CDR1 DFQATT, CDR2 SNEGSKA (reference sequence). The CDR3 length is 14 residues. The CDR3 loop reads CSASPQVSNQPQHF. In DNA form, the CDR3 reads TGCAGTGCTAGCCCCCAGGTTAGCAATCAGCCCCAGCATTTT.

The genes are TRBV7-3 and TRBJ2-5, with TRBD1 as a possible D gene (7 bases). V lost 2 bases and J 2 bases, leaving 12 bases between the germline ends. CDR3 length: 15 amino acids. Germline CDR1 reads SGHTA; CDR2 reads FQGTGA. DNA for the CDR3: TGTGCCAGCAGCTTATCGCAGGGGGGACAAGAGACCCAGTACTTC. It codes for CASSLSQGGQETQYF.

This clonotype has a count of ten or more. The rearrangement joins TRBV6-2 or TRBV6-3 to TRBJ2-2, with D hard to call. The length of the CDR3 is 13 residues. Between the trimmed V and J ends, which lost 4 bases and 7 bases, there was a span of 10 bases. The germline V gene has CDR1 MNHEY and CDR2 SVGEGT. This CDR3 is CASSSLFGGELFF. The CDR3 nucleotides are TGTGCCAGCAGTTCCCTCTTCGGCGGGGAGCTGTTTTTT.

The chain couples TRBV7-3 to TRBJ2-7; 8 nucleotides line up with TRBD1. The CDR3 covers 14 residues. V was pared by 1 base and J by 6 bases, with 5 bases of the junction left unmatched. Germline CDR1 reads SGHTA; CDR2 reads FQGTGA. The CDR3 is CASSLRQGAPEQYF. CDR3 bases: TGTGCCAGCAGCTTAAGGCAGGGGGCCCCCGAGCAGTACTTC.

This clonotype was seen ten or more times. The J gene is TRBJ1-2, the V gene TRBV12-3 or TRBV12-4; 7 bases agree with TRBD1. Losses at the gene ends were 2 bases for V and 8 bases for J; bases not matched to a gene: 8. The CDR3 runs to 14 residues. Written as DNA, the CDR3 is TGTGCCAGCAGTTTAAATGACAGGGTGGAGGGCTACACCTTC. It specifies CASSLNDRVEGYTF.

There are a few counts of this clonotype. V and J are TRBV7-3 and TRBJ1-2, with D unresolved. V lost 2 bases and J 3 bases, leaving 13 bases between the germline ends. The CDR3 contains 15 residues. Germline CDR1 and CDR2: SGHTA and FQGTGA. The DNA for the CDR3 is TGTGCCAGCAGCTTAGTCCCCACCGGGGACTATGGCTACACCTTC. Its protein product is CASSLVPTGDYGYTF.

This clonotype was counted between two and nine times. J is TRBJ1-1 and V is TRBV6-5; D possibly corresponds to TRBD1 (5 bases). The length of the CDR3 is 16 residues. Germline CDR1 MNHEY, CDR2 SVGAGI. Trimming stripped 3 bases from V and 12 bases from J, with 26 bases between. The CDR3 sequence is CASSYSSSLGARETFF. CDR3 in DNA: TGTGCCAGCAGTTATTCCTCCTCCCTTGGGGCCCGGGAGACTTTCTTT.

The J gene is TRBJ2-1, the V gene TRBV29-1; no clear D. Trimming shortened V by 0 bases and J by 0 bases, and 9 bases separated the two germline ends. CDR3 size: 15 residues. The germline V gene has CDR1 SQVTM and CDR2 ANQGSEA. The CDR3, as DNA: TGCAGCGTTGAAGACGTGGGGAACTCCTACAATGAGCAGTTCTTC. Protein product: CSVEDVGNSYNEQFF.

Only a few counts were recorded for this clonotype. V usage is TRBV30 and J usage is TRBJ1-4; D is undetermined. The CDR3 sequence is 13 residues long. Germline-derived CDR1 and CDR2 are GTSNPN and SVGIG (reference sequence). V shed 8 bases and J shed 0 bases, with 10 bases lying between them. The CDR3, as DNA: TGTGCCAACAGCGGGACAACTAATGAAAAACTGTTTTTT. Residues: CANSGTTNEKLFF.

V usage is TRBV30 and J usage is TRBJ2-7; TRBD2 is a possible D gene (6 bases). V dropped 4 bases and J dropped 1 base, with 11 bases sitting between them. CDR3 length equals 13 residues. Germline V gene sequence: CDR1 GTSNPN, CDR2 SVGIG (reference sequence). CDR3 sequence reads: CAWKEAGSYEQYF. The CDR3 nucleotides read TGTGCCTGGAAGGAGGCGGGGTCCTACGAGCAGTACTTC.

This clonotype was detected only a few times. The rearrangement uses TRBV12-3 or TRBV12-4 and TRBJ1-6; 7 bases fit TRBD1. This CDR3 is 16 amino acids long. V lost 2 bases, J lost 6 bases, and 7 bases stayed unmatched. CDR3 sequence (DNA): TGTGCCAGCAGTTTAAAGAACAGGGGCTTTAATTCACCCCTCCACTTT. It encodes CASSLKNRGFNSPLHF.

This clonotype was seen at least ten times. The rearrangement links TRBV20-1 to TRBJ1-2; D not certain. Trimming stripped 3 bases from V and 8 bases from J, with 10 bases between. From germline, CDR1 is DFQATT and CDR2 SNEGSKA (reference sequence). The CDR3 contains 11 residues. The CDR3 region has the DNA TGCAGTGCTAGTACGAACCCCGGCTACACCTTC. This gives the protein CSASTNPGYTF.

The rearrangement joins TRBV9 to TRBJ2-3; the D gene is possibly TRBD1 (6 bases). V dropped 2 bases and J dropped 2 bases, with 9 bases sitting between them. The CDR3 covers 14 residues. Germline-derived CDR1 and CDR2 are SGDLS and YYNGEE. The DNA for the CDR3 is TGTGCCAGCAGCGTGGACAGATCCACAGATACGCAGTATTTT. It translates to CASSVDRSTDTQYF.

The V call is TRBV2, the J call TRBJ2-1; D remains ambiguous. Germline V gene data show CDR1 as SNHLY and CDR2 as FYNNEI. CDR3 size: 14 residues. V dropped 8 bases and J dropped 0 bases, with 11 bases sitting between them. The DNA of the CDR3 is TGTGCCAGCCTCGCCCTGAGCTCCTACAATGAGCAGTTCTTC. This gives the protein CASLALSSYNEQFF. The whole variable domain, remainder taken from reference TRBV2 and TRBJ2-1, is EPEVTQTPSHQVTQMGQEVILRCVPISNHLYFYWYRQILGQKVEFLVSFYNNEISEKSEIFDDQFSVERPDGSNFTLKIRSTKLEDSAMYFCASLALSSYNEQFFGPGTRLTVL.

This clonotype was picked up a small number of times. The chain carries TRBV2 and TRBJ2-3, with 7 bases lining up with TRBD2. There are 15 residues in the CDR3. Trimming at V came to 4 bases and at J to 9 bases, leaving 13 bases not matched to a gene. Germline V gene data show CDR1 as SNHLY and CDR2 as FYNNEI. The CDR3 protein is CASSASGHGRWTQYF. The CDR3 nucleotides read TGTGCCAGCAGTGCTTCCGGACACGGGAGGTGGACGCAGTATTTT.

This chain links TRBV20-1 with TRBJ2-1; 8 bases map to TRBD2. The CDR3 totals 15 residues. With 5 bases clipped from V and 6 bases from J, the junction kept 12 bases outside the gene matches. CDR1 and CDR2 from the germline V gene are DFQATT and SNEGSKA (reference sequence). CDR3 sequence: CSASLSSGVINEQFF. The CDR3 coding sequence is TGCAGTGCTTCCCTCAGTAGCGGGGTTATCAATGAGCAGTTCTTC.

The chain recombines TRBV29-1 with TRBJ2-7; 10 positions agree with TRBD1. Germline V gene sequence: CDR1 SQVTM, CDR2 ANQGSEA. The CDR3 contains 13 residues. V trimming: 5 bases; J trimming: 9 bases; junction bases outside the gene matches: 10. The CDR3 sequence is CSVMGQGLLGQYF. In DNA, the CDR3 is TGCAGCGTTATGGGACAGGGGCTTTTGGGGCAGTACTTC.